Described below is a single T cell receptor (beta chain) sequence and its context. This entry comes from a study of blood T cell repertoires in COVID-19. Study-level background: PBMCs, B-cell-depleted T cells, or T cells provided the cDNA or gDNA that made up the material.

CDR1 is MNHNY and CDR2 is SVGAGI in the germline V gene (reference sequence). This CDR3 is built from 14 residues. V trimming: 0 bases; J trimming: 9 bases; junction bases outside the gene matches: 4. In the study's own analysis: Quantification of nucleated cells was approximated via reference gene primer amplification. Sequenced by immunoSEQ multiplex PCR; TCRdb stores in-frame clones only, minus some. That table gives V, J and clone size, and the DNA gave D and trimming. The table shows 95,000 or so clones, with over 75% occurring only once. The source is a man older than 75 with active or convalescent COVID-19. The chain couples TRBV6-6 to TRBJ2-1; 8 nucleotides match TRBD1. Sequenced: peripheral blood. The CDR3 nucleotides read TGTGCCAGCAGTTACTCGGACAGGGCAGGTGAGCAGTTCTTC. It translates to CASSYSDRAGEQFF.